These 24 T cell receptor beta chains came from one sample sequenced in a study of blood T cell repertoires in COVID-19. The method was immunoSEQ multiplex PCR; TCRdb's version includes in-frame clones alone and lacks a portion of them. The table shows 100,000 to 150,000 clones, with 92% occurring only once. Sequenced: peripheral blood. The receptors derive from a man in his fifties with COVID-19, enrolled during active disease.

V usage is TRBV30 and J usage is TRBJ2-7; 9 nucleotides align to TRBD1. Germline CDR1 GTSNPN, CDR2 SVGIG (reference sequence). The CDR3 contains 14 residues. J gave up 4 bases and V 2 bases, and 6 bases lay outside the gene matches. Here the CDR3 DNA reads TGTGCCTGGAGTTACGGGACAGGGCATTACGAGCAGTACGTC. The encoded protein is CAWSYGTGHYEQYV.

This clone has only one observation. This chain links TRBV7-9 with TRBJ1-1; D is ambiguous. Germline-derived CDR1 and CDR2 are SEHNR and FQNEAQ (reference sequence). The CDR3 length is 13 residues. V lost 3 bases and J 0 bases, leaving 5 bases between the germline ends. The CDR3 DNA reads TGTGCCAGCAGCTTCCAGGTGAACACTGAAGCTTTCTTT. Its translation: CASSFQVNTEAFF.

This clone was seen a few times. This rearrangement joins TRBV30 to TRBJ2-7; 8 nucleotides align to TRBD1. The ends lost 0 bases at V and 0 bases at J; junction bases unmatched: 7. In germline, CDR1 is GTSNPN, CDR2 SVGIG (reference sequence). This CDR3 has 16 residues. CDR3 nucleotide sequence: TGTGCCTGGAGTGTACTAGGGCAGGGGGCCTCCTACGAGCAGTACTTC. Protein sequence: CAWSVLGQGASYEQYF. The full variable domain, completed using reference TRBV30 and TRBJ2-7, is SQTIHQWPATLVQPVGSPLSLECTVEGTSNPNLYWYRQAAGRGLQLLFYSVGIGQISSEVPQNLSASRPQDRQFILSSKKLLLSDSGFYLCAWSVLGQGASYEQYFGPGTRLTVT.

The V gene is TRBV30, the J gene TRBJ1-1; no clear D gene. The germline V gene encodes CDR1 GTSNPN and CDR2 SVGIG (reference sequence). The CDR3 is made up of 13 amino acids. V gave up 1 base and J gave up 3 bases, with 9 bases separating them. In nucleotides, the CDR3 is TGTGCCTGGAGTGGGGAGAGGGACACTGAAGCTTTCTTT. It is translated as CAWSGERDTEAFF.

The chain joins TRBV5-1 to TRBJ2-2; no definite D call. The CDR3 runs to 15 residues. The V end lost 2 bases, the J end lost 2 bases, and 10 bases lay between the germline ends. Germline CDR1 is SGHRS and CDR2 is YFSETQ. The CDR3 bases are TGCGCCAGCAGCTTTAAGCGAACAAACACCGGGGAGCTGTTTTTT. It specifies CASSFKRTNTGELFF.

The chain is built from TRBV3-1 (or the pseudogene TRBV3-2) and TRBJ1-2, with D tentatively TRBD1 (6 bases). There are 13 residues in the CDR3. Germline V gives CDR1 LGHDT, CDR2 YNNKEL (reference sequence). V was cut by 3 bases and J by 2 bases, with 7 bases left in between. The CDR3 sequence is CASSQDRNYGYTF. CDR3 coding DNA: TGTGCCAGCAGCCAGGACAGAAACTATGGCTACACCTTC.

This sequence joins TRBV7-3 and TRBJ2-3; TRBD1 might be the D (5 bases). Germline CDR1 is SGHTA and CDR2 is FQGTGA. The CDR3 loop spans 15 amino acids. With 1 base removed from V and 5 bases from J, the gap between germline ends came to 13 bases. The CDR3, as DNA: TGTGCCAGCAGCTTAAACGGCAGGGTCGAAGATACGCAGTATTTT. Protein product: CASSLNGRVEDTQYF.

The rearrangement joins TRBV5-4 to TRBJ2-3; 7 bases are shared with TRBD1. V gave up 5 bases and J gave up 1 base; unmatched junction bases: 4. Germline-derived CDR1 and CDR2 are SGHNT and YYREEE (reference sequence). There are 14 residues in the CDR3. In DNA, the CDR3 is TGTGCCAGCAGTTGGACAGGCGGCACAGATACGCAGTATTTT. Its translation is CASSWTGGTDTQYF. Supplemented by reference TRBV5-4 and TRBJ2-3, the full variable domain reads ETGVTQSPTHLIKTRGQQVTLRCSSQSGHNTVSWYQQALGQGPQFIFQYYREEENGRGNFPPRFSGLQFPNYSSELNVNALELDDSALYLCASSWTGGTDTQYFGPGTRLTVL.

The chain uses TRBV4-3 and TRBJ1-3; 7 bases fit TRBD1. The CDR3 has 19 amino acids. Germline values: CDR1 LGHNA, CDR2 YSLEER. The junction had 15 bases not matched to a gene; V was cut back by 0 bases and J by 4 bases. The chain's CDR3 is CASSQDGGGELTNGNTIYF. The CDR3 nucleotides are TGCGCCAGCAGCCAAGATGGAGGGGGCGAGCTGACCAACGGAAACACCATATATTTT.

This rearrangement joins TRBV19 to TRBJ2-1; 9 nucleotides align to TRBD2. Per the germline V gene, CDR1 is LNHDA and CDR2 is SQIVND (reference sequence). J gave up 9 bases and V 3 bases, and 6 bases lay outside the gene matches. This CDR3 has 14 residues. The chain's CDR3 is CASSMSGRSIEQFF. The DNA of the CDR3 is TGTGCCAGTAGTATGAGCGGGAGGAGCATTGAGCAGTTCTTC.

This chain uses TRBV7-2 with TRBJ1-2, with 11 bases identical to TRBD1. The V gene end was trimmed by 5 bases and the J gene end by 8 bases; junction bases not matched to a gene: 7. The germline V gene has CDR1 SGHTA and CDR2 FQGNSA. CDR3 size: 14 residues. The CDR3: CASSPGQGAGGYTF. The CDR3 DNA reads as TGTGCCAGCAGCCCTGGACAGGGGGCAGGAGGCTACACCTTC.

DNA for the CDR3: TGTGCCAGCAGTGACTCCGTAGCCAAAAACATTCAGTACTTC. Protein sequence: CASSDSVAKNIQYF. The chain recombines TRBV2 with TRBJ2-4; no firm D call. V lost 3 bases to trimming and J lost 0 bases, with 6 bases between them. The length of the CDR3 is 14 residues. CDR1 and CDR2 from the germline V gene are SNHLY and FYNNEI.

The chain employs TRBV6-5 and TRBJ1-1; D uncertain. The CDR3 has 14 amino acids. Germline values: CDR1 MNHEY, CDR2 SVGAGI. V shed 0 bases and J shed 1 base, with 6 bases lying between them. The CDR3 is CASSYSYRNTEAFF. DNA of the CDR3: TGTGCCAGCAGTTACTCGTACAGGAACACTGAAGCTTTCTTT.

The chain has TRBV6-2 or TRBV6-3 and TRBJ2-2; the match to TRBD2 covers 8 bases. The CDR3 spans 15 residues. Germline CDR1 and CDR2: MNHEY and SVGEGT. The J segment lost 6 bases and the V segment lost 2 bases, leaving 5 bases of the junction unmatched. CDR3: CASSYQRELAGELFF. The DNA for the CDR3 is TGTGCCAGCAGTTACCAGCGGGAGTTGGCCGGGGAGCTGTTTTTT.

The chain has TRBV12-5 and TRBJ2-3, with 12 bases that match TRBD2. J lost 5 bases, V lost 5 bases, and 8 bases had no gene match. Germline values: CDR1 LGHNT, CDR2 FRNRAP. The CDR3 contains 16 residues. CDR3 in amino acids: CASGTGLAGGVDTQYF. CDR3 coding DNA: TGTGCTAGTGGTACGGGACTAGCGGGCGGGGTAGATACGCAGTATTTT.

This chain joins TRBV5-4 and TRBJ2-7; the match to TRBD1 covers 9 bases. Germline V CDR1 and CDR2: SGHNT, YYREEE (reference sequence). The CDR3 consists of 15 residues. The junction had 9 bases not matched to a gene; V was cut back by 2 bases and J by 6 bases. DNA for the CDR3: TGTGCCAGCAGCTTAGGACAGGGGATTGGAAGCGAGCAGTACTTC. This gives the protein CASSLGQGIGSEQYF.

The chain links TRBV6-5 to TRBJ2-3; a possible D gene is TRBD2 (6 bases). CDR1 and CDR2 from the germline V gene are MNHEY and SVGAGI. Between the trimmed V and J ends, which lost 2 bases and 0 bases, there was a span of 6 bases. This CDR3 has 14 amino acids. The CDR3 nucleotides are TGTGCCAGCAGTTACGGGGGGAGCACAGATACGCAGTATTTT. Protein sequence: CASSYGGSTDTQYF.

The chain has TRBV14 and TRBJ2-7; 7 bases are shared with TRBD1. Germline values: CDR1 SGHDN, CDR2 FVKESK. This CDR3 has 15 amino acids. The trim removed 5 bases at V and 2 bases at J, leaving 9 bases unmatched. The CDR3 protein is CASSSDTGATYEQYF. The CDR3 region has the DNA TGTGCCAGCAGCTCAGATACAGGGGCCACCTACGAGCAGTACTTC.

This clone was found once. This sequence joins TRBV11-2 and TRBJ2-7, with TRBD1 matching over 7 bases. Germline CDR1 SGHAT, CDR2 FQNNGV. Unmatched junction bases numbered 1, after V lost 4 bases and J lost 4 bases. There are 12 residues in the CDR3. CDR3: CASSSQGYEQYV. The CDR3 region has the DNA TGTGCCAGCAGCTCACAGGGGTACGAGCAGTACGTC.

The CDR3 bases are TGTGCCACCAGCAACAGGGGCACCTACACAGATACGCAGTATTTT. It encodes CATSNRGTYTDTQYF. The chain has TRBV15 and TRBJ2-3; 7 bases fit TRBD1. The V and J ends lost 4 bases and 2 bases, in that order; junction bases with no gene match: 6. Germline V CDR1 and CDR2: LNHNV, YYDKDF (reference sequence). This CDR3 comprises 15 residues.

The rearrangement uses TRBV15 and TRBJ2-5; 10 bases align to TRBD2. This CDR3 region has 17 residues. Germline-derived CDR1 and CDR2 are LNHNV and YYDKDF (reference sequence). V dropped 0 bases and J dropped 5; count of bases not matched to a gene: 9. The DNA for the CDR3 is TGTGCCACCAGCAGAGATGTCTCGGGACTAGCGAGGGAGACCCAGTACTTC. This translates into CATSRDVSGLARETQYF.

The chain carries TRBV5-4 and TRBJ2-5; tentatively, D is TRBD1 (5 bases). CDR1 SGHNT and CDR2 YYREEE come from the germline V gene (reference sequence). The V end lost 4 bases, the J end lost 14 bases, and 21 bases lay between the germline ends. The CDR3 spans 13 residues. The CDR3 reads CASSEPPGSRPYF. The CDR3 DNA reads as TGTGCCAGCAGCGAACCTCCAGGGTCTCGGCCCTACTTC.

The chain is built from TRBV7-3 and TRBJ2-7; unclear D gene. V lost 6 bases and J lost 3, with 18 bases in between. CDR3 length equals 15 residues. Germline-derived CDR1 and CDR2 are SGHTA and FQGTGA. CDR3 loop: CASRKSSAAGYEQYF. In DNA, the CDR3 is TGTGCCAGCAGGAAATCCAGCGCGGCCGGCTACGAGCAGTACTTC.

The V call is TRBV19, the J call TRBJ1-5, with D perhaps matching TRBD1 (6 bases). V lost 9 bases, J lost 5 bases, and 20 bases lay in between. This CDR3 comprises 15 residues. The germline V gene has CDR1 LNHDA and CDR2 SQIVND (reference sequence). The CDR3 nucleotides read TGTGCCAGCGGAAAGATGGACAGTGCAGATCAGCCCCAGCATTTT. This gives the protein CASGKMDSADQPQHF.